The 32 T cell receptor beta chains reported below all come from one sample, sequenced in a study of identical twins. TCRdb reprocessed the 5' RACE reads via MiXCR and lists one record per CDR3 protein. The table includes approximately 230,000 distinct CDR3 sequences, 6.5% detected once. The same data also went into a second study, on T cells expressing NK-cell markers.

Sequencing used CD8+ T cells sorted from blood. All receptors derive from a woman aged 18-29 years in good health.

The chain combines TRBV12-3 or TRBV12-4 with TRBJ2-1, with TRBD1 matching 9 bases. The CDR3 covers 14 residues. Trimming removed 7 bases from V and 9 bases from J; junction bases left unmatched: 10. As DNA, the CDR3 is TGTGCCAGCAACCCGGGACAGGGTAGAGGTGAGCAGTTCTTC. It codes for CASNPGQGRGEQFF.

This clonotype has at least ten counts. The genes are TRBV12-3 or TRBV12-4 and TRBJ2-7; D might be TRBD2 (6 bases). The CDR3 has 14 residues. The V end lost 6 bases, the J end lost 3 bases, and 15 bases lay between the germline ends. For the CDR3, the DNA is TGTGCCAGCAGACCTCCCGGGACTGTCTACGAGCAGTACTTC. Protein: CASRPPGTVYEQYF.

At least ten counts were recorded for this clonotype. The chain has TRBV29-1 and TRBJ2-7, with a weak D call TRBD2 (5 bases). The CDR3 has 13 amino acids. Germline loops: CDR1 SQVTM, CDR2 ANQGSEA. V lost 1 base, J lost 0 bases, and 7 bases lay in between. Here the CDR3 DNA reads TGCAGCGTTGAAGCGGGGTTCTCCTACGAGCAGTACTTC. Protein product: CSVEAGFSYEQYF.

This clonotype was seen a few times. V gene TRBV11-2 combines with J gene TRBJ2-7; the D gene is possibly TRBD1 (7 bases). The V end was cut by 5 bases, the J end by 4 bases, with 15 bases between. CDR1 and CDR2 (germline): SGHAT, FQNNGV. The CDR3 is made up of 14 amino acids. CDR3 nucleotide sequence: TGTGCCAGCAGCCAGGGGGGTTCGGGGTACGAGCAGTACTTC. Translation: CASSQGGSGYEQYF.

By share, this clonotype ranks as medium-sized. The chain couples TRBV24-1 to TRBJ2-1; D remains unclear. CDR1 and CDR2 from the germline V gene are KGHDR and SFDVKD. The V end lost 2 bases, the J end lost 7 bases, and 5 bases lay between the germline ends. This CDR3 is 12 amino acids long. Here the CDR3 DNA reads TGTGCCACCAGTGATTCAAGGAATGAGCAGTTCTTC. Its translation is CATSDSRNEQFF.

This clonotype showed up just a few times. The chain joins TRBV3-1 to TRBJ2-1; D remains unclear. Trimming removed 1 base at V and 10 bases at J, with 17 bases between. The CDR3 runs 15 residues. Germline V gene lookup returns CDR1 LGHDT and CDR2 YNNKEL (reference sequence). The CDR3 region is CASSQAQVALEEQFF. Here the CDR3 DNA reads TGTGCCAGCAGCCAAGCCCAGGTGGCCCTGGAAGAGCAGTTCTTC.

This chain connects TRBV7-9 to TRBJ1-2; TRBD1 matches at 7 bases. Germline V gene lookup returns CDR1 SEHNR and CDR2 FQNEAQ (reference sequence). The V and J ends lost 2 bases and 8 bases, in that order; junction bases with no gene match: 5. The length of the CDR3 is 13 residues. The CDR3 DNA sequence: TGTGCCAGCAGCTTATCGCAGGGGGGCGGCTACACCTTC. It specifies CASSLSQGGGYTF.

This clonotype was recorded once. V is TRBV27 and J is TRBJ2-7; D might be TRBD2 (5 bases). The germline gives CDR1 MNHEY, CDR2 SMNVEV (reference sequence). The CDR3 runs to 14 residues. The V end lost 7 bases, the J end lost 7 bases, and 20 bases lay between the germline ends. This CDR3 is CASKGIDGVNEQYF. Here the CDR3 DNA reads TGTGCCAGCAAGGGTATTGACGGGGTAAATGAGCAGTACTTC.

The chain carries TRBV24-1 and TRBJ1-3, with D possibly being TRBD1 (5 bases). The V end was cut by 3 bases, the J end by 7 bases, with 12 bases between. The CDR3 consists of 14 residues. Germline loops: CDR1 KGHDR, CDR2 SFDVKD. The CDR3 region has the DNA TGTGCCACCAGTGATGGGACCTGGCGGAACACCATATATTTT. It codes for CATSDGTWRNTIYF.

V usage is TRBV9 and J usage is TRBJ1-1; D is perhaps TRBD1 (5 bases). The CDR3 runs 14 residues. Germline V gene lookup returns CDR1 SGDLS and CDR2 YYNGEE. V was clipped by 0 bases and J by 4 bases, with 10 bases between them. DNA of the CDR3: TGTGCCAGCAGCGTAGCTTTAAGGGGCACTGAAGCTTTCTTT. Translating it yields CASSVALRGTEAFF.

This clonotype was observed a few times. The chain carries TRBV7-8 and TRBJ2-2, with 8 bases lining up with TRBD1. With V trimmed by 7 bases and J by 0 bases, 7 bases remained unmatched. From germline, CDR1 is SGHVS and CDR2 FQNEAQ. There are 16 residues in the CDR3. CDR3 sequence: CASIEWTGTNTGELFF. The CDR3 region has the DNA TGTGCCAGCATCGAATGGACAGGGACGAACACCGGGGAGCTGTTTTTT.

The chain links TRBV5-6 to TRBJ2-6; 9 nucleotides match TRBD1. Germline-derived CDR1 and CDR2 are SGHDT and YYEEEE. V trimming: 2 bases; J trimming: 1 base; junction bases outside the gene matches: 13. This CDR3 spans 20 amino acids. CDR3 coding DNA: TGTGCCAGCAGCTTCCGGGGGACAGGGATAGTCCTTTCTGGGGCCAACGTCCTGACTTTC. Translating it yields CASSFRGTGIVLSGANVLTF. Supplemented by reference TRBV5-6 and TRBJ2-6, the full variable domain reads DAGVTQSPTHLIKTRGQQVTLRCSPKSGHDTVSWYQQALGQGPQFIFQYYEEEERQRGNFPDRFSGHQFPNYSSELNVNALLLGDSALYLCASSFRGTGIVLSGANVLTFGAGSRLTVL.

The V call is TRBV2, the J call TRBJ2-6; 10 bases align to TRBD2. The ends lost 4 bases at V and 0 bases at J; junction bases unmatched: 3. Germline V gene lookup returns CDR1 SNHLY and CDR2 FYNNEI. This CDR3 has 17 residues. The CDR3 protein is CASSAASGGSGANVLTF. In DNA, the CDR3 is TGTGCCAGCAGTGCGGCTAGCGGGGGCTCTGGGGCCAACGTCCTGACTTTC. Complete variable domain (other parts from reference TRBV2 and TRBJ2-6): EPEVTQTPSHQVTQMGQEVILRCVPISNHLYFYWYRQILGQKVEFLVSFYNNEISEKSEIFDDQFSVERPDGSNFTLKIRSTKLEDSAMYFCASSAASGGSGANVLTFGAGSRLTVL.

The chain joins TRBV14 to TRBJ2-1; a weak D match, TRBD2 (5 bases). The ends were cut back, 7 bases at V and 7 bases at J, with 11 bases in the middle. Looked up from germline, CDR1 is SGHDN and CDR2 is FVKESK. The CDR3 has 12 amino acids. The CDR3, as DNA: TGTGCCAGCAACTCCCCGGGGAATGAGCAGTTCTTC. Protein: CASNSPGNEQFF.

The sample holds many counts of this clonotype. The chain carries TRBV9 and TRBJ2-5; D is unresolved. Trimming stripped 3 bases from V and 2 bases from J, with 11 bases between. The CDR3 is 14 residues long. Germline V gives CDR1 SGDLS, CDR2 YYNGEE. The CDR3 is CASSAATAQETQYF. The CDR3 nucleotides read TGTGCCAGCAGCGCCGCGACCGCACAAGAGACCCAGTACTTC.

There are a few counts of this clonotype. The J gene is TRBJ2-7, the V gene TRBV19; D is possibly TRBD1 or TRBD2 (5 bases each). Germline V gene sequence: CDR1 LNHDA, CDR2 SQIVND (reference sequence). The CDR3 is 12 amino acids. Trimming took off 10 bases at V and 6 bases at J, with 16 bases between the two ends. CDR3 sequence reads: CATRTPGTEQYF. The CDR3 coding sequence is TGTGCCACTCGGACACCGGGGACCGAGCAGTACTTC.

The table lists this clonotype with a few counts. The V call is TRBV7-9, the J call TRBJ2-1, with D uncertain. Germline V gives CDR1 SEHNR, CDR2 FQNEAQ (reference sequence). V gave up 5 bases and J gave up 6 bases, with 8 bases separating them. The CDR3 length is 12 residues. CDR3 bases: TGTGCCAGCAGCGGTGTTGTCAATGAGCAGTTCTTC. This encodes CASSGVVNEQFF.

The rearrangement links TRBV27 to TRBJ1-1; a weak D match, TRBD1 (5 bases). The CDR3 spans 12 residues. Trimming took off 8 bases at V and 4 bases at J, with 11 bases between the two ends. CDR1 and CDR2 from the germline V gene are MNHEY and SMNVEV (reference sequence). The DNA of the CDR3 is TGTGCCAGCCGCAGGGAGGGCACTGAAGCTTTCTTT. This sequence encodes CASRREGTEAFF.

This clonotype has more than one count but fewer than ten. The CDR3: CASTTRSYEQYF. The CDR3 nucleotides are TGCGCCAGCACGACCCGCTCCTACGAGCAGTACTTC. The chain uses TRBV10-2 and TRBJ2-7; D not resolved. Trimming removed 7 bases at V and 0 bases at J, with 7 bases between. Germline V gene data show CDR1 as WSHSY and CDR2 as SAAADI. The CDR3 loop spans 12 amino acids.

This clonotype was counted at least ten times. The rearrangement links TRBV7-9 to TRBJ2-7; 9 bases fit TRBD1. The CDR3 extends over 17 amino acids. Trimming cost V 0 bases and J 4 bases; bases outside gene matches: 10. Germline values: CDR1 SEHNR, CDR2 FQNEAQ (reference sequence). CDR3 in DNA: TGTGCCAGCAGCTTAGCGCCGATAGGAGACAGGGGGTACGAGCAGTACTTC. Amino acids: CASSLAPIGDRGYEQYF.

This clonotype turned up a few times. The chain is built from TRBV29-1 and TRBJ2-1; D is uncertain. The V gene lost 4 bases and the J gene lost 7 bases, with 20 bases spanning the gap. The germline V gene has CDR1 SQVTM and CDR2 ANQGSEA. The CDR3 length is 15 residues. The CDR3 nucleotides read TGCAGCGTTGTTCCCGAGACGCAAACAAGGAATGAGCAGTTCTTC. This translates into CSVVPETQTRNEQFF.

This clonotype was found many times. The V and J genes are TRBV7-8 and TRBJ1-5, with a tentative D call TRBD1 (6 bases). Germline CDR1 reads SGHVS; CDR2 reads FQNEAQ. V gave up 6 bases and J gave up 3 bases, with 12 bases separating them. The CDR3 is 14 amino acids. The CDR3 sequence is CASRSGDTNQPQHF. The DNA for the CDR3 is TGTGCCAGCAGGTCCGGGGACACCAATCAGCCCCAGCATTTT. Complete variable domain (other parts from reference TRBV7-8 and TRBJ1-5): GAGVSQSPRYKVAKRGQDVALRCDPISGHVSLFWYQQALGQGPEFLTYFQNEAQLDKSGLPSDRFFAERPEGSVSTLKIQRTQQEDSAVYLCASRSGDTNQPQHFGDGTRLSIL.

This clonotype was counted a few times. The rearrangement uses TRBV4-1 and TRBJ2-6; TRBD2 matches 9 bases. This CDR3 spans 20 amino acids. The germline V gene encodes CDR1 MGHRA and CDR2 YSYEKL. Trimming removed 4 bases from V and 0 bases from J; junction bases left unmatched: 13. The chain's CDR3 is CASSPGGLASPGSGANVLTF. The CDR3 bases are TGCGCCAGCAGCCCTGGGGGACTAGCATCCCCAGGCTCTGGGGCCAACGTCCTGACTTTC.

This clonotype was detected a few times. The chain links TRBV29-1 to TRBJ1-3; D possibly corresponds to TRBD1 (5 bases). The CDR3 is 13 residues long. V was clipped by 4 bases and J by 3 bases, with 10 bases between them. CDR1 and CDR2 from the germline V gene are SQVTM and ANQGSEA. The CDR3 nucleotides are TGCAGCGTTGCTGGCAGGGATGGAAACACCATATATTTT. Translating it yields CSVAGRDGNTIYF.

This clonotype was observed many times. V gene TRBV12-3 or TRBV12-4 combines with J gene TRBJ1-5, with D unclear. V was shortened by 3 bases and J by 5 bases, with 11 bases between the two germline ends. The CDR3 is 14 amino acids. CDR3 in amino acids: CASSFSGWHQPQHF. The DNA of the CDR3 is TGTGCCAGCAGTTTCTCCGGATGGCATCAGCCCCAGCATTTT.

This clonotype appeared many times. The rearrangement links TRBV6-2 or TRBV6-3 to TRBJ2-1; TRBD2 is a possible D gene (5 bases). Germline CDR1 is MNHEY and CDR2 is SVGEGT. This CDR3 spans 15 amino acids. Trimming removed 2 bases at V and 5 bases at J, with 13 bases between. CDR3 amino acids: CASSYPLGHNNEQFF. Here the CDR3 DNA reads TGTGCCAGCAGTTACCCACTAGGGCATAACAATGAGCAGTTCTTC.

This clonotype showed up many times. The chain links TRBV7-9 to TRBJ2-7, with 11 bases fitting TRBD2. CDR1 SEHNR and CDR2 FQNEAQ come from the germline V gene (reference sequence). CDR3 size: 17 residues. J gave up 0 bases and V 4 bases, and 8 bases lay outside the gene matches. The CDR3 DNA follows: TGTGCCAGCAGCTCAACTAGCGGGGGACTCAGCTCCTACGAGCAGTACTTC. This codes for CASSSTSGGLSSYEQYF. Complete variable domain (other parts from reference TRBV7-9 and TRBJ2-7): DTGVSQNPRHKITKRGQNVTFRCDPISEHNRLYWYRQTLGQGPEFLTYFQNEAQLEKSRLLSDRFSAERPKGSFSTLEIQRTEQGDSAMYLCASSSTSGGLSSYEQYFGPGTRLTVT.

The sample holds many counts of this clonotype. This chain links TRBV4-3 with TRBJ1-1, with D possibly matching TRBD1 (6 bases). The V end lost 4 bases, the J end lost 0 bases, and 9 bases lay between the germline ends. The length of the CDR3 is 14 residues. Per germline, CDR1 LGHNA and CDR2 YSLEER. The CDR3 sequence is CASSLRDMNTEAFF. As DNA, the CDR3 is TGCGCCAGCAGCCTTCGGGACATGAACACTGAAGCTTTCTTT.

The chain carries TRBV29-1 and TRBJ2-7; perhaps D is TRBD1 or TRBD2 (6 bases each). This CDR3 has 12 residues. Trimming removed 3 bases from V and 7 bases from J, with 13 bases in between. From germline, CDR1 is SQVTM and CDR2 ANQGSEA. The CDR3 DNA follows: TGCAGCGTTGAGTTGGAGGGGGAAGAGCAGTACTTC. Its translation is CSVELEGEEQYF.

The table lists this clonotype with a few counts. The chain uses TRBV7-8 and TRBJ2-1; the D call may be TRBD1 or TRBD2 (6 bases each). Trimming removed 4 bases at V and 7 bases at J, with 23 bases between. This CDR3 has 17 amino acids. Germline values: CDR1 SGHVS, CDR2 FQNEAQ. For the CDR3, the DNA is TGTGCCAGCAGCTATAGGGGGGTGAGGGGCGGGTTTAATGAGCAGTTCTTC. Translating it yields CASSYRGVRGGFNEQFF.

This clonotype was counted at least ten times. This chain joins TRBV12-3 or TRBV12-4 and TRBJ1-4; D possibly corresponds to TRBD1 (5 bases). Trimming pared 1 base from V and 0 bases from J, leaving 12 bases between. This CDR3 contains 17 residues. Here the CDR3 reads CASSLGGADPTNEKLFF. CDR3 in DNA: TGTGCCAGCAGTTTAGGTGGGGCAGACCCAACTAATGAAAAACTGTTTTTT.

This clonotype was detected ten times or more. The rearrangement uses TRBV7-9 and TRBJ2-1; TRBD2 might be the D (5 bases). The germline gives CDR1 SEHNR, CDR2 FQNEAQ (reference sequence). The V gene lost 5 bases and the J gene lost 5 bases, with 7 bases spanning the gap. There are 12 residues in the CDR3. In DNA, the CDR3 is TGTGCCAGCAGCCCCGGGGACAATGAGCAGTTCTTC. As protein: CASSPGDNEQFF.